The rows below give T cell receptor beta chains drawn from one sample of a study of cytomegalovirus exposure and HLA in healthy donors. Produced via immunoSEQ multiplex PCR; TCRdb's table is partial and in-frame only. The data contain 150,000 to 200,000 clones, roughly 80% of them singletons. Input material: PBMCs. The source is a human donor in good health. The CDR3 runs from the conserved cysteine through the conserved F or W. A D gene is named only where the DNA matches it firmly. Rows give clone size only sometimes, using once, few, many, or a class for an expanded clone.

v_call	j_call	clone_size	d_call	cdr3_aa	cdr3_nt
TRBV27	TRBJ2-7	NA	NA	CASRSGFRSPYEQYF	TGTGCCAGCAGATCAGGGTTTAGGTCCCCCTACGAGCAGTACTTC
TRBV4-3	TRBJ2-1	NA	NA	CASSQDEAAYNEQFF	TGCGCCAGCAGCCAAGATGAGGCGGCCTACAATGAGCAGTTCTTC
TRBV5-4	TRBJ2-1	once	TRBD1	CASSQIAQTGGEQFF	TGTGCCAGCAGCCAAATAGCGCAAACAGGGGGAGAGCAGTTCTTC
TRBV5-6	TRBJ1-1	NA	NA	CASSLVDLNEAFF	TGTGCCAGCAGCTTGGTAGACTTAAATGAAGCTTTCTTT
TRBV5-6	TRBJ1-1	NA	NA	CASSLQGRNTEAFF	TGTGCCAGCAGCCTACAGGGACGTAACACTGAAGCTTTCTTT
TRBV28	TRBJ1-2	NA	NA	CASNLGSSTSGYTF	TGTGCCAGCAACCTGGGGAGCTCAACGAGTGGCTACACCTTC
TRBV9	TRBJ2-1	few	NA	CASSVGGAYNEQFF	TGTGCCAGCAGCGTAGGGGGGGCCTACAATGAGCAGTTCTTC
TRBV10-1	TRBJ2-1	NA	NA	CASSARSNEQFF	TGCGCCAGCAGTGCGAGGAGTAATGAGCAGTTCTTC
TRBV6-1	TRBJ1-5	NA	NA	CASSEGAPSMGQSQHF	TGTGCCAGCAGTGAAGGGGCCCCATCAATGGGGCAGTCCCAGCATTTT
TRBV5-1	TRBJ1-1	NA	TRBD1	CASSLTGQGDTEAFF	TGCGCCAGCAGCTTGACGGGACAGGGAGATACTGAAGCTTTCTTT
TRBV10-3	TRBJ1-3	NA	NA	CAISDRGNPGGNTIYF	TGTGCCATCAGTGACAGAGGGAACCCCGGGGGAAACACCATATATTTT
TRBV9	TRBJ1-1	NA	TRBD1	CASSGRQGVTEAFF	TGTGCCAGCAGCGGACGACAGGGAGTCACTGAAGCTTTCTTT
TRBV5-4	TRBJ2-2	few	NA	CASSLGYRGASGELFF	TGTGCCAGCAGCTTGGGATACCGGGGGGCCTCCGGGGAGCTGTTTTTT
TRBV5-1	TRBJ1-3	NA	TRBD1	CASSETGPGNTIYF	TGCGCCAGCAGCGAGACAGGGCCTGGAAACACCATATATTTT
TRBV6-5	TRBJ1-2	NA	NA	CASSYRQAQRRHGYTF	TGTGCCAGCAGTTATCGACAAGCCCAGCGGAGACATGGCTACACCTTC
TRBV9	TRBJ1-4	NA	NA	CASSTNQGEKLFF	TGTGCCAGCAGTACGAATCAGGGTGAAAAACTGTTTTTT
TRBV27	TRBJ1-1	NA	TRBD1	CASRDRQGQIEAFF	TGTGCCAGCAGAGACAGACAGGGGCAGATTGAAGCTTTCTTT
TRBV6-5	TRBJ1-2	NA	NA	CASSYSRDDGGYTF	TGTGCCAGCAGTTATTCGCGGGACGATGGTGGCTACACCTTC
TRBV4-1	TRBJ2-6	NA	NA	CASSQEGAGANVLTF	TGCGCCAGCAGCCAAGAGGGGGCCGGGGCCAACGTCCTGACTTTC
TRBV11-3	TRBJ2-1	NA	NA	CASTPGESYNEQFF	TGTGCCAGCACCCCCGGGGAGTCCTACAATGAGCAGTTCTTC
TRBV5-6	TRBJ1-2	NA	TRBD1	CASSLFSGQGFGGYTF	TGTGCCAGCAGCTTATTCTCGGGACAGGGGTTCGGGGGCTACACCTTC
TRBV10-1	TRBJ2-3	NA	TRBD2	CASSVSGGIGDTQYF	TGCGCCAGCAGTGTTAGCGGGGGGATCGGAGATACGCAGTATTTT
TRBV9	TRBJ1-1	NA	NA	CASSVGVGQSNTEAFF	TGTGCCAGCAGCGTAGGGGTTGGACAATCGAACACTGAAGCTTTCTTT
TRBV7-9	TRBJ1-1	NA	NA	CASSLGAGSTEAFF	TGTGCCAGCAGCTTAGGTGCGGGGAGCACTGAAGCTTTCTTT
TRBV4-1	TRBJ2-7	NA	NA	CASSRTTSYEQYF	TGCGCCAGCAGCCGAACGACTAGCTACGAGCAGTACTTC
TRBV27	TRBJ2-7	NA	NA	CASNSGRHIISYEQYF	TGTGCCAGCAATTCAGGCAGGCACATTATCTCCTACGAGCAGTACTTC
TRBV4-3	TRBJ2-5	NA	TRBD2	CASSQLQGGMETQYF	TGCGCCAGCAGCCAACTCCAGGGAGGGATGGAGACCCAGTACTTC
TRBV4-3	TRBJ2-3	NA	TRBD1	CASSQWTGTDTQYF	TGCGCCAGCAGCCAATGGACAGGGACAGATACGCAGTATTTT
TRBV27	TRBJ1-5	NA	NA	CASTHYPRDSNQPQHF	TGTGCCAGCACCCATTATCCCAGGGATAGCAATCAGCCCCAGCATTTT
TRBV5-8	TRBJ1-2	NA	NA	CASSLVEQRGYTF	TGTGCCAGCAGCCTGGTGGAGCAGCGCGGCTACACCTTC
TRBV6-1	TRBJ1-5	NA	NA	CASSVTASGTNSNQPQHF	TGTGCCAGCAGTGTTACCGCCTCGGGGACAAATAGCAATCAGCCCCAGCATTTT
TRBV5-1	TRBJ2-7	NA	NA	CASSLNQDSYEQYF	TGCGCCAGCAGCTTAAATCAGGACTCCTACGAGCAGTACTTC
TRBV6-1	TRBJ1-4	few	NA	CASSDQGLSEKLFF	TGTGCCAGCAGTGACCAGGGGTTGAGTGAAAAACTGTTTTTT
TRBV2	TRBJ1-5	NA	TRBD1	CASRVDRGGINQPQHF	TGTGCCAGCAGGGTGGACAGGGGGGGAATCAATCAGCCCCAGCATTTT
TRBV7-9	TRBJ2-2	NA	TRBD1	CASSLAGTGGPGELFF	TGTGCCAGCAGCTTAGCCGGGACAGGGGGCCCCGGGGAGCTGTTTTTT
TRBV4-2	TRBJ2-7	NA	TRBD1	CASSRISTGGRTYEQYF	TGTGCCAGCAGCCGAATCTCGACAGGGGGAAGGACCTACGAGCAGTACTTC
TRBV5-1	TRBJ2-7	NA	TRBD1	CASSPGTGRPYEQYF	TGCGCCAGCAGCCCTGGGACAGGGCGGCCCTACGAGCAGTACTTC
TRBV6-1	TRBJ2-1	few	TRBD2	CASSELGLAVGNEQFF	TGTGCCAGCAGTGAACTGGGGCTAGCGGTGGGGAATGAGCAGTTCTTC
TRBV6-1	TRBJ2-1	NA	TRBD1	CASSSGTGGKNEQFF	TGTGCCAGCAGTTCGGGGACAGGGGGCAAGAATGAGCAGTTCTTC
TRBV7-9	TRBJ2-1	once	TRBD2	CASSLPSGTSGGNEQFF	TGTGCCAGCAGCCTACCCTCGGGGACTAGCGGGGGCAATGAGCAGTTCTTC
TRBV6-6	TRBJ2-5	NA	NA	CATRSETQYF	TGTGCCACTCGGTCGGAGACCCAGTACTTC
TRBV4-3	TRBJ2-3	NA	TRBD2	CASSPSGVAGGLGTDTQYF	TGCGCCAGCAGCCCCTCCGGAGTAGCGGGGGGGCTAGGCACAGATACGCAGTATTTT
TRBV10-3	TRBJ2-7	NA	TRBD1	CAISPGQGAREQYF	TGTGCCATCAGCCCGGGACAGGGGGCGAGGGAGCAGTACTTC
TRBV6-1	TRBJ2-5	NA	TRBD1	CASSDRSGGPDGQETQYF	TGTGCCAGCAGTGACCGGTCAGGGGGACCAGATGGGCAAGAGACCCAGTACTTC
TRBV5-1	TRBJ2-5	NA	TRBD2	CASSSGTSGGQETQYF	TGCGCCAGCAGCTCAGGTACTAGCGGGGGCCAAGAGACCCAGTACTTC
TRBV27	TRBJ2-3	once	TRBD2	CASSFEGVASGATGDTQYF	TGTGCCAGCAGTTTCGAGGGGGTGGCTAGCGGGGCGACGGGGGATACGCAGTATTTT
TRBV19	TRBJ1-2	once	NA	CASSMGSGVSEGYTF	TGTGCCAGTAGTATGGGTAGCGGGGTCTCTGAGGGCTACACCTTC
TRBV2	TRBJ2-7	NA	NA	CASSAKASGEQYF	TGTGCCAGCAGTGCAAAGGCCTCGGGGGAGCAGTACTTC
TRBV14	TRBJ1-6	NA	NA	CASSLTNNSPLHF	TGTGCCAGCAGCCTTACAAATAATTCACCCCTCCACTTT
TRBV7-2	TRBJ1-1	NA	NA	CARGGGGNTEAFF	TGTGCCAGGGGAGGCGGGGGGAACACTGAAGCTTTCTTT
TRBV2	TRBJ1-2	NA	NA	CASSAQGGGYTF	TGTGCCAGCAGTGCCCAGGGTGGAGGCTACACCTTC
TRBV6-5	TRBJ1-1	once	NA	CASKTWGENTEAFF	TGTGCCAGCAAGACCTGGGGGGAAAACACTGAAGCTTTCTTT
TRBV4-1	TRBJ1-3	NA	NA	CASSQESGRRPGNTIYF	TGCGCCAGCAGCCAAGAGTCGGGGAGGCGGCCTGGAAACACCATATATTTT
TRBV6-5	TRBJ2-2	once	NA	CASRPGRDFPGELFF	TGTGCCAGCAGACCCGGGAGAGATTTTCCCGGGGAGCTGTTTTTT
TRBV6-6	TRBJ1-2	NA	TRBD1	CASSFGTGVYYGYTF	TGTGCCAGCAGTTTCGGGACAGGGGTATACTATGGCTACACCTTC
TRBV6-1	TRBJ2-7	NA	TRBD1	CASSEGQGWDEQYF	TGTGCCAGCAGTGAAGGACAGGGATGGGACGAGCAGTACTTC
TRBV4-3	TRBJ1-5	NA	TRBD1	CASSQEYQGVQPQHF	TGCGCCAGCAGCCAAGAGTACCAGGGGGTTCAGCCCCAGCATTTT